This T cell receptor beta chain was captured by sequencing in a study of cytomegalovirus exposure and HLA in healthy donors. General study points: Trimming of TCR beta V- and J-genes showed a link, identified in a later analysis, to a missense DCLRE1C variant.

As concerns this clone: As yet, its antigen is unknown.

PCR primers comprised 60 Vbeta and 13 Jbeta primers. Profiling relied on immunoSEQ multiplex PCR, and the TCRdb table lists in-frame clones only, not all of them. The sample has 180,000 or so clones; 55% to 75% are singletons. Germline V gene lookup returns CDR1 SNHLY and CDR2 FYNNEI. Trimming cost V 7 bases and J 1 base, with 19 bases left between them. The CDR3 has 16 amino acids. Source material: PBMCs. The chain joins TRBV2 to TRBJ1-2; D not certain. This TCR was sampled from a human donor in good health. CDR3 in DNA: TGTGCCAGCACAGTTGTAGCCGCCGATTTTAACTATGGCTACACCTTC. It specifies CASTVVAADFNYGYTF.